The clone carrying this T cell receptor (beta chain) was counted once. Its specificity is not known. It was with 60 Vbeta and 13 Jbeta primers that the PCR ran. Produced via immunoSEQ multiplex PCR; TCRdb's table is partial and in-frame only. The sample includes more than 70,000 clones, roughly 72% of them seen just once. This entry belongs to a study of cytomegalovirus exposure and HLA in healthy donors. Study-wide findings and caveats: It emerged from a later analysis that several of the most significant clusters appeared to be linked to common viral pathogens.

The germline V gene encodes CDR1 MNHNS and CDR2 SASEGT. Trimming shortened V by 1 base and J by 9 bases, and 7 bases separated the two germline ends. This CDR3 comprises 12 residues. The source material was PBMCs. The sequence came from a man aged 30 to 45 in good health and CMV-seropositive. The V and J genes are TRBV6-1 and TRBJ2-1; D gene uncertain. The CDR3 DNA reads TGTGCCAGCAGTGAAGGTCGCGCTGAGCAGTTCTTC. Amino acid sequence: CASSEGRAEQFF.